The next 29 T cell receptor beta chains were all read from a single sample in a study of blood T cell repertoires in COVID-19. The table came from immunoSEQ multiplex PCR; TCRdb's copy has only in-frame clones and leaves some out. Of 85,000 to 100,000 clones in the sample, 88% are singletons; the top ten hold around 2%. The specimen was peripheral blood. Receptors were obtained from a man aged 50-60 years with COVID-19, enrolled during active disease.

The V gene is TRBV6-6, the J gene TRBJ2-7; maybe TRBD2 (5 bases). The germline V and J ends were trimmed by 0 bases and 2 bases, with 8 bases remaining between them. Germline-derived CDR1 and CDR2 are MNHNY and SVGAGI (reference sequence). This CDR3 is built from 14 residues. The CDR3: CASSYSRGPYEQYF. The CDR3 bases are TGTGCCAGCAGTTACTCCCGGGGTCCCTACGAGCAGTACTTC.

The V call is TRBV29-1, the J call TRBJ2-7; 11 bases line up with TRBD1. V shed 7 bases, J shed 7 bases, and the junction held 12 bases outside the gene matches. This CDR3 is built from 14 residues. Germline lookup yields CDR1 SQVTM and CDR2 ANQGSEA. CDR3 DNA: TGCAGCGCCGCCACCGGGACAGGGGGGCTGGAGCAGTACTTC. It specifies CSAATGTGGLEQYF.

This clone has just one count. The chain has TRBV21-1 and TRBJ1-2; no check of the table's D call, TRBD1, against the DNA was made. TRBV21-1 is given as a pseudogene. The CDR3 runs to 13 residues. The CDR3 protein is CASSKVPRYGYTF. In DNA form, the CDR3 reads TGTGCCAGCAGCAAAGTCCCCAGATATGGCTACACCTTC.

This chain uses TRBV11-3 with TRBJ2-1; 8 nucleotides align to TRBD2. The J segment lost 10 bases and the V segment lost 5 bases, leaving 7 bases of the junction unmatched. Germline V CDR1 and CDR2: SGHNT, YENEEA. This CDR3 comprises 13 residues. In DNA, the CDR3 is TGTGCCAGCAGCCACACGGGGGGGCAGGAGCAGTTCTTC. This encodes CASSHTGGQEQFF.

This chain uses TRBV19 with TRBJ2-4, with 11 bases lining up with TRBD1. Germline CDR1 and CDR2: LNHDA and SQIVND (reference sequence). The J segment lost 9 bases and the V segment lost 5 bases, leaving 6 bases of the junction unmatched. This CDR3 spans 14 amino acids. The CDR3 loop reads CASSSGTGGSIQYF. DNA of the CDR3: TGTGCCAGTAGTTCCGGGACAGGGGGGAGCATTCAGTACTTC.

The rearrangement uses TRBV3-1 (or the pseudogene TRBV3-2) and TRBJ1-5; D is unresolved. Trimming pared 4 bases from V and 0 bases from J, leaving 7 bases between. There are 14 residues in the CDR3. Germline V CDR1 and CDR2: LGHDT, YNNKEL (reference sequence). The CDR3 DNA sequence: TGTGCCAGCAGCCCAGGAATTAGCAATCAGCCCCAGCATTTT. Encoded protein: CASSPGISNQPQHF.

V and J are TRBV9 and TRBJ1-1; D is undetermined. This CDR3 spans 13 amino acids. CDR1 and CDR2 (germline): SGDLS, YYNGEE. V lost 4 bases and J lost 1, with 8 bases in between. Written as DNA, the CDR3 is TGTGCCAGCAGCTTGCGGAGGAACACTGAAGCTTTCTTT. Its translation: CASSLRRNTEAFF.

The chain employs TRBV5-4 and TRBJ2-7, with TRBD1 matching 10 bases. This CDR3 comprises 16 residues. The germline V gene has CDR1 SGHNT and CDR2 YYREEE (reference sequence). The V gene end was trimmed by 0 bases and the J gene end by 3 bases; junction bases not matched to a gene: 6. The CDR3 nucleotides read TGTGCCAGCAGCTTGGATCGGACAGGGGGATTCTACGAGCAGTACTTC. Its translation is CASSLDRTGGFYEQYF.

The chain has TRBV7-3 and TRBJ2-1, with D maybe TRBD2 (6 bases). The V gene's germline CDR1 is SGHTA and CDR2 FQGTGA. CDR3 length: 13 residues. With 4 bases removed from V and 8 bases from J, the gap between germline ends came to 12 bases. The CDR3 spells CASSYTERDEQFF. Here the CDR3 DNA reads TGTGCCAGCAGCTACACCGAGCGGGATGAGCAGTTCTTC.

The chain joins TRBV30 to TRBJ1-1; D not resolved. Trimming took off 4 bases at V and 7 bases at J, with 10 bases between the two ends. The CDR3 has 11 residues. The V gene's germline CDR1 is GTSNPN and CDR2 SVGIG (reference sequence). DNA of the CDR3: TGTGCCTGGAATAGGGAGAATGAAGCTTTCTTT. The encoded protein is CAWNRENEAFF. Variable domain in full (rest from reference TRBV30 and TRBJ1-1): SQTIHQWPATLVQPVGSPLSLECTVEGTSNPNLYWYRQAAGRGLQLLFYSVGIGQISSEVPQNLSASRPQDRQFILSSKKLLLSDSGFYLCAWNRENEAFFGQGTRLTVV.

V usage is TRBV7-3 and J usage is TRBJ1-1; D is unclear. From germline, CDR1 is SGHTA and CDR2 FQGTGA. This CDR3 contains 15 residues. V lost 0 bases and J 3 bases, leaving 11 bases between the germline ends. DNA for the CDR3: TGTGCCAGCAGCTTAACGGGAGGGAGTGACACTGAAGCTTTCTTT. As protein: CASSLTGGSDTEAFF.

This chain joins TRBV2 and TRBJ2-5, with 14 bases identical to TRBD2. The CDR3 is 16 residues long. Germline lookup yields CDR1 SNHLY and CDR2 FYNNEI. The trim removed 7 bases at V and 5 bases at J, leaving 9 bases unmatched. The CDR3: CASTYGLAGGSETQYF. The CDR3 DNA sequence: TGTGCCAGCACCTACGGACTAGCGGGGGGTTCTGAGACCCAGTACTTC.

The CDR3: CASSLEAGTDTQYF. CDR3 bases: TGCGCCAGCAGCTTGGAAGCGGGGACAGATACGCAGTATTTT. The J gene is TRBJ2-3, the V gene TRBV5-1; the match to TRBD2 covers 7 bases. The V gene's germline CDR1 is SGHRS and CDR2 YFSETQ. The CDR3 runs 14 residues. After removal of 0 bases from V and 3 bases from J, the junction contained 1 base not matched to a gene.

This clone is a singleton in its sample. The chain uses TRBV5-5 and TRBJ2-3, with TRBD2 identical over 9 bases. V trimming: 2 bases; J trimming: 0 bases; junction bases outside the gene matches: 4. Germline V CDR1 and CDR2: SGHKS, YYEKEE (reference sequence). This CDR3 contains 16 residues. The CDR3 region has the DNA TGTGCCAGCAGCTTTAGTCTAGCGGGGAGCACAGATACGCAGTATTTT. Translation: CASSFSLAGSTDTQYF.

This clone came up a few times. The chain combines TRBV19 with TRBJ1-1; the match to TRBD1 covers 7 bases. There are 14 residues in the CDR3. J lost 6 bases, V lost 5 bases, and 9 bases had no gene match. The germline CDR1 and CDR2 sequences are LNHDA and SQIVND (reference sequence). The CDR3 loop is CASSWQGGTSEAFF. CDR3 bases: TGTGCCAGTAGTTGGCAGGGGGGAACATCTGAAGCTTTCTTT.

This chain connects TRBV4-1 to TRBJ2-1, with TRBD1 matching 9 bases. V shed 3 bases and J 6 bases; nucleotides not matched to a gene: 15. The germline CDR1 and CDR2 sequences are MGHRA and YSYEKL. The CDR3 totals 18 residues. This CDR3 reads CASSQPAGWDRVGNEQFF. CDR3 bases: TGCGCCAGCAGCCAGCCCGCCGGGTGGGACAGGGTAGGCAATGAGCAGTTCTTC.

CDR3 amino acids: CASSDTRGSLPYNEQFF. Here the CDR3 DNA reads TGTGCCAGCAGTGATACCAGGGGCTCCCTTCCCTACAATGAGCAGTTCTTC. The chain is built from TRBV25-1 and TRBJ2-1; weak D call: TRBD1 (6 bases). The CDR3 consists of 17 residues. V was clipped by 3 bases and J by 2 bases, with 17 bases between them. Germline CDR1 is MGHDK and CDR2 is SYGVNS.

The chain carries TRBV7-9 and TRBJ1-2, with D possibly being TRBD1 (5 bases). The CDR3 loop spans 12 amino acids. V was trimmed by 4 bases and J by 10 bases, leaving 13 bases between them. Germline V CDR1 and CDR2: SEHNR, FQNEAQ (reference sequence). The CDR3 DNA is TGTGCCAGCAGCTACATGCAGGGCGACTACACCTTC. Translated, it gives CASSYMQGDYTF.

This sequence joins TRBV5-4 and TRBJ2-2; 9 nucleotides line up with TRBD2. Germline V CDR1 and CDR2: SGHNT, YYREEE (reference sequence). The CDR3 totals 17 residues. With 4 bases clipped from V and 3 bases from J, the junction kept 10 bases outside the gene matches. CDR3 loop: CASSIPSSGEYTGELFF. CDR3 bases: TGTGCCAGCAGCATTCCATCTAGCGGGGAGTACACCGGGGAGCTGTTTTTT.

This chain links TRBV9 with TRBJ2-7, with a possible D match to TRBD2 (5 bases). Trimming cost V 0 bases and J 0 bases, with 10 bases left between them. CDR3 length equals 15 residues. The V gene's germline CDR1 is SGDLS and CDR2 YYNGEE. The CDR3 is CASSVGKGSSYEQYF. As DNA, the CDR3 is TGTGCCAGCAGCGTAGGTAAAGGGAGCTCCTACGAGCAGTACTTC. Using reference TRBV9 and TRBJ2-7 for the parts outside the CDR3, the full variable domain is DSGVTQTPKHLITATGQRVTLRCSPRSGDLSVYWYQQSLDQGLQFLIQYYNGEERAKGNILERFSAQQFPDLHSELNLSSLELGDSALYFCASSVGKGSSYEQYFGPGTRLTVT.

The table lists this clone with a count of one. V usage is TRBV10-3 and J usage is TRBJ1-1, with a possible D match to TRBD1 (6 bases). CDR1 is ENHRY and CDR2 is SYGVKD in the germline V gene. This CDR3 is 13 amino acids long. The V end lost 7 bases, the J end lost 4 bases, and 13 bases lay between the germline ends. Here the CDR3 reads CAIKVQGGTEAFF. CDR3 in DNA: TGTGCCATCAAAGTCCAAGGGGGCACTGAAGCTTTCTTT.

The chain carries TRBV9 and TRBJ2-7; 9 bases map to TRBD1. The CDR3 spans 17 residues. V shed 3 bases, J shed 0 bases, and the junction held 10 bases outside the gene matches. Germline CDR1 SGDLS, CDR2 YYNGEE. The chain's CDR3 is CASSGMFDRGNSYEQYF. CDR3 in DNA: TGTGCCAGCAGCGGTATGTTCGACAGGGGGAACTCCTACGAGCAGTACTTC.

V usage is TRBV9 and J usage is TRBJ1-2; D is perhaps TRBD1 (6 bases). Between the trimmed V and J ends, which lost 3 bases and 1 base, there was a span of 19 bases. The CDR3 runs to 17 residues. Germline CDR1 SGDLS, CDR2 YYNGEE. The CDR3 DNA reads as TGTGCCAGCAGCGACGGGGGGCCAGTTGGGGTTAACTATGGCTACACCTTC. This translates into CASSDGGPVGVNYGYTF.

This chain links TRBV14 with TRBJ1-4; perhaps TRBD1 as D (6 bases). CDR1 is SGHDN and CDR2 is FVKESK in the germline V gene. V was shortened by 2 bases and J by 6 bases, with 19 bases between the two germline ends. This CDR3 has 17 residues. Here the CDR3 DNA reads TGTGCCAGCAGCCAAACCCTAGTGGGAGAGGGGGATGAAAAACTGTTTTTT. It translates to CASSQTLVGEGDEKLFF.

The rearrangement links TRBV6-5 to TRBJ1-4; the match to TRBD1 covers 8 bases. The germline CDR1 and CDR2 sequences are MNHEY and SVGAGI. This CDR3 region has 14 residues. Unmatched junction bases numbered 6, after V lost 7 bases and J lost 5 bases. This CDR3 is CASTQTGGNEKLFF. Here the CDR3 DNA reads TGTGCCAGCACCCAAACAGGGGGAAATGAAAAACTGTTTTTT.

The chain joins TRBV12-3 or TRBV12-4 to TRBJ2-7, with 7 bases matching TRBD2. V shed 6 bases and J 7 bases; nucleotides not matched to a gene: 9. The CDR3 is 13 amino acids. The CDR3 DNA reads TGTGCCAGCAGCTCGAAACGGGGGGAAGAGCAGTACTTC. Translation: CASSSKRGEEQYF.

Only a few counts were recorded for this clone. The CDR3 loop is CASSKIGYTF. CDR3 DNA: TGTGCCAGCAGTAAAATAGGCTACACCTTC. The gene calls are TRBV12-3 or TRBV12-4 and TRBJ1-2; D is uncertain. The CDR3 runs to 10 residues. The V end was cut by 5 bases, the J end by 8 bases, with 6 bases between.

This sequence joins TRBV5-1 and TRBJ1-6; D is unclear. From germline, CDR1 is SGHRS and CDR2 YFSETQ. The CDR3 has 14 residues. The V end lost 0 bases, the J end lost 6 bases, and 7 bases lay between the germline ends. The CDR3 nucleotides read TGCGCCAGCAGCTTGGGGGGAGTTAATTCACCCCTCCACTTT. Translation: CASSLGGVNSPLHF.

The CDR3 is CASSPRPNRDRATYEQYF. The CDR3 DNA follows: TGTGCCAGCTCACCTAGACCGAACCGGGACAGGGCCACCTACGAGCAGTACTTC. The chain recombines TRBV18 with TRBJ2-7; TRBD1 matches 9 bases. The CDR3 contains 18 residues. Germline V gives CDR1 KGHSH, CDR2 LQKENI. Trimming cost V 3 bases and J 2 bases; bases outside gene matches: 14.